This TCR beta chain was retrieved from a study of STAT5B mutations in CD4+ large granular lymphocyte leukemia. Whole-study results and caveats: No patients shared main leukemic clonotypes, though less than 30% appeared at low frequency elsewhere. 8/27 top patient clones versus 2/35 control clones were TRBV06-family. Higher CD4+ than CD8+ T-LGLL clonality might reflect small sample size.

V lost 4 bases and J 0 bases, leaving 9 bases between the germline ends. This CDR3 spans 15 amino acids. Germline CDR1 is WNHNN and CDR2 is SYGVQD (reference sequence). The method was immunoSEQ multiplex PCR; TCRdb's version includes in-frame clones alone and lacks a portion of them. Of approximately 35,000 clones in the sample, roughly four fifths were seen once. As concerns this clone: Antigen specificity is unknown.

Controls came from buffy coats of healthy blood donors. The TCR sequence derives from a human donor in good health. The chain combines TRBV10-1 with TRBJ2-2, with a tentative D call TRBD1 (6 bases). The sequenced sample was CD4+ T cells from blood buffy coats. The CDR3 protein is CASSAGTPNTGELFF. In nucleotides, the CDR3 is TGCGCCAGCAGTGCCGGGACACCGAACACCGGGGAGCTGTTTTTT.